This TCR beta chain comes out of a study of OX40 agonist ivuxolimab in advanced cancers. Study overall: Every 2 weeks, patients got intravenous ivuxolimab at one of six dose levels (0.01-10 mg/kg).

Some clones are missing from TCRdb's copy, which holds only in-frame ones; the method was immunoSEQ multiplex PCR. The table lists tens of thousands of clones, about four fifths of them singletons, with roughly 5% in the top ten. V was pared by 5 bases and J by 2 bases, with 9 bases of the junction left unmatched. CDR1 MGHDK and CDR2 SYGVNS come from the germline V gene. There are 17 residues in the CDR3. This TCR was sampled from an adult with an advanced solid tumor such as melanoma, head and neck, liver or kidney cancer. Sequencing used CD4+ or CD8+ T cells sorted from blood, obtained in a trial of the OX40 agonist ivuxolimab. The V gene is TRBV25-1, the J gene TRBJ1-1, with 12 bases that match TRBD1. CDR3: CASSPGTGGPANTEAFF. The CDR3 nucleotides read TGTGCCAGCAGTCCTGGGACAGGGGGCCCGGCAAACACTGAAGCTTTCTTT.